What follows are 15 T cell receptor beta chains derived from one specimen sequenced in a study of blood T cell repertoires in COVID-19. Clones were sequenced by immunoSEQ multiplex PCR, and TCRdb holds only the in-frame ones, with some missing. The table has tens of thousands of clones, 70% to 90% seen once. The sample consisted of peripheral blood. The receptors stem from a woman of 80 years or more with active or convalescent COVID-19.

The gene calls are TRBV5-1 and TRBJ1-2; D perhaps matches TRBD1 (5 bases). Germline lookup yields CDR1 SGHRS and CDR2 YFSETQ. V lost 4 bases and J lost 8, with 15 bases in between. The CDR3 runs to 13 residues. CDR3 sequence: CASSRQGALGYTF. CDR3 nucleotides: TGCGCCAGCAGCCGGCAGGGTGCCCTAGGCTACACCTTC.

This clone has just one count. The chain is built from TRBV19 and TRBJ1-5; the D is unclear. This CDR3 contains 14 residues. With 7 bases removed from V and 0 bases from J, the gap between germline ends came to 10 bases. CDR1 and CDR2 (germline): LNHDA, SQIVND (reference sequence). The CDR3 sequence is CASTHRYSNQPQHF. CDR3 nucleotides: TGTGCCAGTACCCATCGGTATAGCAATCAGCCCCAGCATTTT.

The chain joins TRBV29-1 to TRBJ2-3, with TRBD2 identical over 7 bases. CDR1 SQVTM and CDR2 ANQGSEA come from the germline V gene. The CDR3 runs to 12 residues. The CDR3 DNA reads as TGCAGAGCGGGGTCTCCCACAGATACGCAGTATTTT. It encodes CRAGSPTDTQYF.

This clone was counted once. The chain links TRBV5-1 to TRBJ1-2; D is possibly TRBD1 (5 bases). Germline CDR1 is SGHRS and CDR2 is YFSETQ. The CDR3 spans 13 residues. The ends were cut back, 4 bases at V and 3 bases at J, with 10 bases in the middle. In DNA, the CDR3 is TGCGCCAGCAGCCTCGGGGGGGACTATGGCTACACCTTC. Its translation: CASSLGGDYGYTF. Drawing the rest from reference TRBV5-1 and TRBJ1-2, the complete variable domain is KAGVTQTPRYLIKTRGQQVTLSCSPISGHRSVSWYQQTPGQGLQFLFEYFSETQRNKGNFPGRFSGRQFSNSRSEMNVSTLELGDSALYLCASSLGGDYGYTFGSGTRLTVV.

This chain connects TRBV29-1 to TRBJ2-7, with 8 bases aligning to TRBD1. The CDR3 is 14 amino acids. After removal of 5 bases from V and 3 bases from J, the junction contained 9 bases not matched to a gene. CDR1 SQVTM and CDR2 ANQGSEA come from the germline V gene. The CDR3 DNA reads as TGCAGCGTTTCTGCGGACAGGGACCTCTACGAGCAGTACTTC. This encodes CSVSADRDLYEQYF.

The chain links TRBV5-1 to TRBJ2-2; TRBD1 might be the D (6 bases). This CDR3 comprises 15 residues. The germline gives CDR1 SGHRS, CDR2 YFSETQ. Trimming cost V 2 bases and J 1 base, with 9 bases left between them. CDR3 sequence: CASSLLQGNTGELFF. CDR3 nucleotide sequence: TGCGCCAGCAGCTTACTACAGGGGAACACCGGGGAGCTGTTTTTT.

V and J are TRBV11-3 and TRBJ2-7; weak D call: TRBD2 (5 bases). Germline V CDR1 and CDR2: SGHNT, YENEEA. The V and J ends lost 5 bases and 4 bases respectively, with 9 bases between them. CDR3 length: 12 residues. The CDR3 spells CASSPEAYEQYF. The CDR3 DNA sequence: TGTGCCAGCAGCCCGGAGGCGTACGAGCAGTACTTC.

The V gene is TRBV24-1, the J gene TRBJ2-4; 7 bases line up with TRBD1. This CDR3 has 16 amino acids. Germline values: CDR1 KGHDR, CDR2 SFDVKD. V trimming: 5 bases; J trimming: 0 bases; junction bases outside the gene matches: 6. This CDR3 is CATSVRQGEAKNIQYF. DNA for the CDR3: TGTGCCACCAGTGTGAGACAGGGAGAAGCCAAAAACATTCAGTACTTC.

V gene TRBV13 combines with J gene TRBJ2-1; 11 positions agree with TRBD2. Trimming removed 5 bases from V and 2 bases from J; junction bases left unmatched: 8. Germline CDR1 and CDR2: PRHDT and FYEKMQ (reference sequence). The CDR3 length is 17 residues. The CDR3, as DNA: TGTGCCAGCAGCCGACGACTAGCGGGACTTACCTACAATGAGCAGTTCTTC. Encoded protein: CASSRRLAGLTYNEQFF.

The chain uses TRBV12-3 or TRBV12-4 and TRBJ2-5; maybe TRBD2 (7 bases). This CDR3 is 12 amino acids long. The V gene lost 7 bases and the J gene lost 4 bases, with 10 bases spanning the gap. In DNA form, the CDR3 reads TGTGCCAGCACGGGGGGCGGAGAGACCCAGTACTTC. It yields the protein CASTGGGETQYF.

CDR3 coding DNA: TGTGCCAGCAGCTACAGGGTTCGGTTGAACACTGAAGCTTTCTTT. It specifies CASSYRVRLNTEAFF. The chain uses TRBV28 and TRBJ1-1; tentatively, D is TRBD1 (6 bases). The V and J ends lost 6 bases and 0 bases respectively, with 14 bases between them. Looked up from germline, CDR1 is MDHEN and CDR2 is SYDVKM. This CDR3 region has 15 residues. Filled out from reference TRBV28 and TRBJ1-1, the complete variable domain reads DVKVTQSSRYLVKRTGEKVFLECVQDMDHENMFWYRQDPGLGLRLIYFSYDVKMKEKGDIPEGYSVSREKKERFSLILESASTNQTSMYLCASSYRVRLNTEAFFGQGTRLTVV.

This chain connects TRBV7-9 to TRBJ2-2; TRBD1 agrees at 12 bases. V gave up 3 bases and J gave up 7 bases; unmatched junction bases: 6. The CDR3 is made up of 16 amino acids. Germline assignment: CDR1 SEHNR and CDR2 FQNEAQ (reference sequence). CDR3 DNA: TGTGCCAGCAGCTTCCGGGACAGGGGGCGAGGCGGGGAGCTGTTTTTT. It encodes CASSFRDRGRGGELFF.

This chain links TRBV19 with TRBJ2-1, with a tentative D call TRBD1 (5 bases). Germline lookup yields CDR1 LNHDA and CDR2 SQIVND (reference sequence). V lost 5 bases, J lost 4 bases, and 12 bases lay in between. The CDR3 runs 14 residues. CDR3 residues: CASSSTDIYNEQFF. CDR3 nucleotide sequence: TGTGCCAGTAGTTCCACGGACATTTACAATGAGCAGTTCTTC.

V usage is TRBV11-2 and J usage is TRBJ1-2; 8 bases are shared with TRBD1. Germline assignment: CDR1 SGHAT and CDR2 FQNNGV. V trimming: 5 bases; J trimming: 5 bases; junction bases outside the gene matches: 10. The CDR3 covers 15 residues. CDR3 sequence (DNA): TGTGCCAGCAGCATAACAGGGGGGGACTGGTATGGCTACACCTTC. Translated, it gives CASSITGGDWYGYTF.

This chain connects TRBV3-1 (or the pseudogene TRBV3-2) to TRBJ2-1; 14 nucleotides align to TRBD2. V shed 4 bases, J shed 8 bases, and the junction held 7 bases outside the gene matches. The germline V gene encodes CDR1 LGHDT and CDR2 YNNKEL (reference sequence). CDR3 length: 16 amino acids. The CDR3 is CASSRGLAGVGHEQFF. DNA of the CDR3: TGTGCCAGCAGCCGGGGACTAGCGGGAGTGGGGCATGAGCAGTTCTTC.